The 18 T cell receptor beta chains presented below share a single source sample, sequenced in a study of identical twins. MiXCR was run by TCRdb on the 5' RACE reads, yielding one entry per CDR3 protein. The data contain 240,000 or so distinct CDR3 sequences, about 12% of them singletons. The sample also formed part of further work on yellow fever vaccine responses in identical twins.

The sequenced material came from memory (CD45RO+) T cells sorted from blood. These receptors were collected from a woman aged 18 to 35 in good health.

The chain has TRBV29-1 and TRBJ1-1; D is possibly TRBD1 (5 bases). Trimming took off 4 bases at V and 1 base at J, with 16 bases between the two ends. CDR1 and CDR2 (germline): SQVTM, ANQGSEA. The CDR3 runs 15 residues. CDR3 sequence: CSVGIGWGQNTEAFF. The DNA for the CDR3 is TGCAGCGTTGGAATCGGTTGGGGCCAGAACACTGAAGCTTTCTTT.

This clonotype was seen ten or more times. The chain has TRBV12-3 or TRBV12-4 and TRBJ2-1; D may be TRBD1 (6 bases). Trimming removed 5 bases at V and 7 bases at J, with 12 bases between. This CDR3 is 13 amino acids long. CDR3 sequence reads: CASSPRTANEQFF. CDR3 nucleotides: TGTGCCAGCAGTCCTAGGACAGCTAATGAGCAGTTCTTC.

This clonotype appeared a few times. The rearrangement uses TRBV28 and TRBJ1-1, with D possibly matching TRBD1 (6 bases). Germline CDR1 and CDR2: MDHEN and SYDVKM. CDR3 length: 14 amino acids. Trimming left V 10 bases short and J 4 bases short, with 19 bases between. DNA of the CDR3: TGTGCCACCCGGCTACTAAAGGGGGGCACTGAAGCTTTCTTT. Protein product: CATRLLKGGTEAFF.

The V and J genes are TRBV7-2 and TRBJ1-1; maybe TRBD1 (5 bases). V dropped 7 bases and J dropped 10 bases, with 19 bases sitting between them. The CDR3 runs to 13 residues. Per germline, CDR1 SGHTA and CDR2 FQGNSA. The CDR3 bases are TGTGCCAGCACCCCGGGGGAGGCAGGGAGAGCTTTCTTT. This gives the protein CASTPGEAGRAFF. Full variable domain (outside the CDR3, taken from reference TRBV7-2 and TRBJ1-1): GAGVSQSPSNKVTEKGKDVELRCDPISGHTALYWYRQSLGQGLEFLIYFQGNSAPDKSGLPSDRFSAERTGGSVSTLTIQRTQQEDSAVYLCASTPGEAGRAFFGQGTRLTVV.

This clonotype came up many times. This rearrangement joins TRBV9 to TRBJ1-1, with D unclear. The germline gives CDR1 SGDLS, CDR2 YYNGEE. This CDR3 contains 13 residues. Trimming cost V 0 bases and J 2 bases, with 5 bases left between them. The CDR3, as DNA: TGTGCCAGCAGCGTAGGCACTAACACTGAAGCTTTCTTT. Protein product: CASSVGTNTEAFF. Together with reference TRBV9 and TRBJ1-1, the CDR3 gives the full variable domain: DSGVTQTPKHLITATGQRVTLRCSPRSGDLSVYWYQQSLDQGLQFLIQYYNGEERAKGNILERFSAQQFPDLHSELNLSSLELGDSALYFCASSVGTNTEAFFGQGTRLTVV.

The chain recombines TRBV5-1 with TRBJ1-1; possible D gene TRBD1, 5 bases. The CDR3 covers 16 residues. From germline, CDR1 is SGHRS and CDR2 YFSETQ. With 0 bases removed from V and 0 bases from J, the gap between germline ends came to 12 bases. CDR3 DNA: TGCGCCAGCAGCTTGGGGAACAGGCCCCTGAACACTGAAGCTTTCTTT. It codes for CASSLGNRPLNTEAFF.

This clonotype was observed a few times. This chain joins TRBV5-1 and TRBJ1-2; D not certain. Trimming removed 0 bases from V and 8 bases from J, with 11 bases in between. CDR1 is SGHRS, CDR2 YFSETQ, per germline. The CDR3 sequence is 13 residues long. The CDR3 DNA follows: TGCGCCAGCAGCTTGGAGAACCCGAGGGGCTACACCTTC. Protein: CASSLENPRGYTF.

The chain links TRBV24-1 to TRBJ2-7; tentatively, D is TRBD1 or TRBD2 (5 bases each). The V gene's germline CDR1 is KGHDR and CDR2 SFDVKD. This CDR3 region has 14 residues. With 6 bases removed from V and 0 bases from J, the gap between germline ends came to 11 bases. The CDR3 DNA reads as TGTGCCACCAGTCGGGACGCTCTCTCCTACGAGCAGTACTTC. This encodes CATSRDALSYEQYF.

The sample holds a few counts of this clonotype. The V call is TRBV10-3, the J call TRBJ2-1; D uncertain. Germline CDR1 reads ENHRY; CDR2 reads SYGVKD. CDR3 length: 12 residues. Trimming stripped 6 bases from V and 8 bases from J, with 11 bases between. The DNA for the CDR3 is TGTGCCATCAGAGAGAACAAGGATGAGCAGTTCTTC. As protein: CAIRENKDEQFF.

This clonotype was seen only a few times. The CDR3 loop reads CSAPHRAEQFF. In DNA, the CDR3 is TGCAGTGCCCCCCACAGGGCTGAGCAGTTCTTC. J is TRBJ2-1 and V is TRBV20-1, with a possible D match to TRBD1 (6 bases). Germline V gene lookup returns CDR1 DFQATT and CDR2 SNEGSKA (reference sequence). CDR3 length: 11 amino acids. V was clipped by 6 bases and J by 9 bases, with 12 bases between them.

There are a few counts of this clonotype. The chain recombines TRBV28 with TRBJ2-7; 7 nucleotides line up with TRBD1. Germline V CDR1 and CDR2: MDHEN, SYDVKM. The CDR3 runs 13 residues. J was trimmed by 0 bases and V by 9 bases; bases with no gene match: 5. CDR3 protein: CASQRQGSYEQYF. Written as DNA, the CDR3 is TGTGCCAGTCAAAGACAGGGCTCCTACGAGCAGTACTTC.

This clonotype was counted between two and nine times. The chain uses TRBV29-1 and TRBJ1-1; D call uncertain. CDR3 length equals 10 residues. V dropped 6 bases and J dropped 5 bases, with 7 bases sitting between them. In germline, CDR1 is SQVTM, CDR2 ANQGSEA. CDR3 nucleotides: TGCAGCGTCCTTGGGACTGAAGCTTTCTTT. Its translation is CSVLGTEAFF.

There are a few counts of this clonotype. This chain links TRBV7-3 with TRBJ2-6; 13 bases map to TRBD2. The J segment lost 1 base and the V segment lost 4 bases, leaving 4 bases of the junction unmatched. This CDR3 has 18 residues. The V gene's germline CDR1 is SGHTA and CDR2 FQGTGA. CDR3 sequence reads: CASSSRLAGGSGANVLTF. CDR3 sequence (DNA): TGTGCCAGCAGCTCCCGACTAGCGGGGGGTTCTGGGGCCAACGTCCTGACTTTC.

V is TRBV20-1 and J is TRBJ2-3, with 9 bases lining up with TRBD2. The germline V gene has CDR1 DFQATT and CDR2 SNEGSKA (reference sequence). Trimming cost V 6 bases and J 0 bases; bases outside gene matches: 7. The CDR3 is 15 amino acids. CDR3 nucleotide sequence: TGCAGTGCCCCCCTAGCGGGACTAAGCACAGATACGCAGTATTTT. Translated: CSAPLAGLSTDTQYF.

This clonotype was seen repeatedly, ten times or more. CDR3 coding DNA: TGTGCCAGCAGTGACTTACTAGCGGGGGGGGCCGACGAGCAGTACTTC. This codes for CASSDLLAGGADEQYF. V is TRBV6-1 and J is TRBJ2-7; TRBD2 matches 13 bases. The germline gives CDR1 MNHNS, CDR2 SASEGT. V was pared by 3 bases and J by 5 bases, with 7 bases of the junction left unmatched. The CDR3 totals 16 residues.

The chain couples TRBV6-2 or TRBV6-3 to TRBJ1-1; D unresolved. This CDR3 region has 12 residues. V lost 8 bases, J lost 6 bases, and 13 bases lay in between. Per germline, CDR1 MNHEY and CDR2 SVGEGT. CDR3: CASGGSLSEAFF. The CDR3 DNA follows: TGTGCCAGCGGAGGGAGTCTTTCTGAAGCTTTCTTT.

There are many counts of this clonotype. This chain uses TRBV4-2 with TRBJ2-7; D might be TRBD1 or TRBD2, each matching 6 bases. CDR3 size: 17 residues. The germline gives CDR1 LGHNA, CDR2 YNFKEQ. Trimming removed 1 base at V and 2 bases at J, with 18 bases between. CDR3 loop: CASSQAPEGEAPYEQYF. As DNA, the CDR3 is TGTGCCAGCAGCCAAGCCCCGGAGGGGGAAGCGCCCTACGAGCAGTACTTC.

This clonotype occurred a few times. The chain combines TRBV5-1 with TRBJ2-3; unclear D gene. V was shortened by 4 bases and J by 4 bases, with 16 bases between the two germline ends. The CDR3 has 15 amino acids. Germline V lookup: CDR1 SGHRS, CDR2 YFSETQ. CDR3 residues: CASSRLPANPDTQYF. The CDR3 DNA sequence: TGCGCCAGCAGCCGACTTCCTGCGAATCCAGATACGCAGTATTTT.